A selection of T cell receptor beta chains follows, all from one sample in a study of blood T cell repertoires in COVID-19. Assay used: immunoSEQ multiplex PCR; TCRdb lists only in-frame clones, some missing. The data show some 250,000 clones, with 70% to 90% seen just once and 1.9% held by the top ten. The sample was PBMCs or T cells enriched from blood (not recorded which). Every receptor here comes from a woman in her fifties or sixties who had recovered from COVID-19. Both conserved end residues are part of each CDR3. Fields, in order: V gene, clone size, J gene, D gene, CDR3 protein, CDR3 DNA. D genes are given only for firm matches. A clone size is listed for some rows: how often the clone was seen (once, few, many), or a class if it is expanded.

>TRBV5-4|once|TRBJ2-2|TRBD1
CASSPQGAWDTGELFF
TGTGCCAGCAGTCCACAGGGGGCTTGGGACACCGGGGAGCTGTTTTTT
>TRBV14|NA|TRBJ1-2|NA
CASSQDRIRQVF
TGTGCCAGCAGCCAAGATCGGATCCGACAGGTCTTC
>TRBV29-1|NA|TRBJ2-1|TRBD2
CSGAGHNEQFF
TGCAGTGGAGCGGGGCACAATGAGCAGTTCTTC
>TRBV7-9|few|TRBJ2-7|TRBD1
CASSHTTGTEQYF
TGTGCCAGCAGTCATACGACAGGGACCGAGCAGTACTTC
>TRBV19|NA|TRBJ1-4|TRBD1
CASSTTGAATNEKLFF
TGTGCCAGTAGTACCACAGGGGCGGCAACTAATGAAAAACTGTTTTTT
>TRBV12-3/TRBV12-4|NA|TRBJ1-2|TRBD1
CASSSGTVHGYTF
TGTGCCAGCAGTTCTGGGACAGTGCATGGCTACACCTTC
>TRBV27|NA|TRBJ1-6|NA
CASSSRGDYNSPLHF
TGTGCCAGCAGTTCAAGGGGCGACTATAATTCACCCCTCCACTTT
>TRBV20-1|NA|TRBJ2-3|TRBD2
CSASGRAGAGTDTQYF
TGCAGTGCTAGTGGCAGGGCGGGAGCGGGCACAGATACGCAGTATTTT
>TRBV5-4|few|TRBJ1-2|TRBD1
CASSLGDRGREYGYTF
TGTGCCAGCAGCCTTGGGGACAGGGGGCGAGAGTATGGCTACACCTTC
>TRBV28|NA|TRBJ1-5|TRBD1
CASSLSQGAQPQHF
TGTGCCAGCAGTTTAAGTCAGGGGGCCCAGCCCCAGCATTTT
>TRBV25-1|NA|TRBJ2-4|TRBD2
CASSEVEGRADKNIQYF
TGTGCCAGCAGTGAAGTAGAGGGGAGGGCGGACAAAAACATTCAGTACTTC
>TRBV7-2|few|TRBJ2-4|NA
CASRSFAGGIQYF
TGTGCCAGCAGGTCCTTCGCAGGGGGGATTCAGTACTTC
>TRBV19|NA|TRBJ1-3|NA
CASSPLPSGNTIYF
TGTGCCAGTAGCCCACTTCCCTCTGGAAACACCATATATTTT
>TRBV7-2|few|TRBJ2-2|TRBD1
CASSLQGAGGELFF
TGTGCCAGCAGCTTGCAGGGGGCGGGCGGGGAGCTGTTTTTT
>TRBV29-1|NA|TRBJ1-2|TRBD1
CSARTGGSYGYTF
TGCAGCGCTAGGACAGGGGGGAGCTATGGCTACACCTTC
>TRBV27|NA|TRBJ1-1|TRBD1
CASSLSTGVGAFF
TGTGCCAGCAGTTTAAGTACAGGGGTTGGAGCTTTCTTT
>TRBV7-9|few|TRBJ1-2|NA
CASSSGLGYGYTF
TGTGCCAGCAGCTCGGGACTGGGCTATGGCTACACCTTC
>TRBV21-1|NA|TRBJ1-4|NA
CASSKDRQGATVTNEKLFF
TGTGCCAGCAGCAAAGACCGACAGGGGGCTACGGTAACTAATGAAAAACTGTTTTTT
>TRBV6-5|NA|TRBJ1-2|NA
CASQDIIYGYTF
TGTGCCAGCCAGGACATAATCTATGGCTACACCTTC
>TRBV6-6|NA|TRBJ2-7|NA
CASSPPPGGYEQYF
TGTGCCAGCAGCCCACCCCCAGGGGGGTACGAGCAGTACTTC
>TRBV19|NA|TRBJ1-5|NA
CASKIRDYNQPQHF
TGTGCCAGTAAAATACGGGACTACAATCAGCCCCAGCATTTT
>TRBV5-4|NA|TRBJ1-2|NA
CASSPRVNYGYTF
TGTGCCAGCAGCCCCAGGGTTAACTATGGCTACACCTTC
>TRBV10-3|NA|TRBJ1-2|NA
CAISESGRGNDGYTF
TGTGCCATCAGTGAGTCGGGTCGGGGGAATGATGGCTACACCTTC
>TRBV19|NA|TRBJ2-3|TRBD2
CASSLNLGEGDTQYF
TGTGCCAGTAGCCTTAATCTCGGGGAGGGAGATACGCAGTATTTT
>TRBV3-1/TRBV3-2|NA|TRBJ2-1|NA
CASSRLDLSSYNEQFF
TGTGCCAGCAGCCGCCTCGATCTTAGCTCCTACAATGAGCAGTTCTTC
>TRBV7-9|NA|TRBJ2-1|TRBD1
CASSLRQGEGEQFF
TGTGCCAGCAGCTTACGACAGGGCGAGGGTGAGCAGTTCTTC
>TRBV28|many|TRBJ1-1|NA
CASSFNSNRNTEAFF
TGTGCCAGCAGTTTTAATTCCAACAGGAACACTGAAGCTTTCTTT
>TRBV6-1|NA|TRBJ2-3|TRBD2
CASSETWIRTSGRTDTQYF
TGTGCCAGCAGTGAAACATGGATTAGGACTAGCGGTCGCACAGATACGCAGTATTTT
>TRBV7-9|NA|TRBJ1-2|NA
CASSAAREVLYGYTF
TGTGCCAGCAGCGCAGCCCGGGAGGTTCTCTATGGCTACACCTTC
>TRBV7-9|NA|TRBJ2-7|NA
CASSPIPRSYEQYF
TGTGCCAGCAGCCCCATTCCCAGATCCTACGAGCAGTACTTC
>TRBV6-1|NA|TRBJ2-4|TRBD1
CASSERGGQGQAIQYF
TGTGCCAGCAGTGAAAGAGGGGGACAGGGACAAGCCATTCAGTACTTC
>TRBV24-1|NA|TRBJ2-7|TRBD2
CATSVGAGGAYEQYF
TGTGCCACCAGTGTGGGAGCGGGAGGGGCCTACGAGCAGTACTTC
>TRBV5-1|once|TRBJ2-3|NA
CASSSQRVSTDTQYF
TGCGCCAGCAGCTCGCAGCGGGTTAGCACAGATACGCAGTATTTT
>TRBV7-3|NA|TRBJ2-1|NA
CASRSGASSYNEQFF
TGTGCCAGCAGGTCAGGGGCCAGCTCCTACAATGAGCAGTTCTTC
>TRBV18|once|TRBJ2-7|TRBD1
CASSPGQTVYEQYF
TGTGCCAGCTCACCGGGACAGACGGTCTACGAGCAGTACTTC
>TRBV4-1|NA|TRBJ1-4|TRBD1
CASSQRQGENEKLFF
TGCGCCAGCAGCCAGAGACAGGGGGAAAATGAAAAACTGTTTTTT
>TRBV29-1|NA|TRBJ1-3|TRBD1
CSVEAPLTTGLGGNTIYF
TGCAGCGTTGAAGCTCCACTTACGACAGGGTTGGGAGGAAACACCATATATTTT
>TRBV6-5|NA|TRBJ1-5|NA
CASKTDSQINQPQHF
TGTGCCAGCAAGACGGACAGCCAAATCAATCAGCCCCAGCATTTT
>TRBV5-4|NA|TRBJ2-1|NA
CASSFGLPVSYNEQFF
TGTGCCAGCAGCTTTGGACTGCCGGTCTCCTACAATGAGCAGTTCTTC
>TRBV3-1/TRBV3-2|NA|TRBJ1-2|TRBD1
CASSQTGDYGYTF
TGTGCCAGCAGCCAAACAGGGGACTATGGCTACACCTTC
>TRBV19|NA|TRBJ2-5|NA
CASSMSGQETQYF
TGTGCCAGTAGTATGAGCGGCCAAGAGACCCAGTACTTC
>TRBV7-9|NA|TRBJ2-7|TRBD2
CASSLDRGGDEQYF
TGTGCCAGCAGCTTAGACCGGGGAGGGGACGAGCAGTACTTC
>TRBV6-5|NA|TRBJ1-2|NA
CASSYGAGANYGYTF
TGTGCCAGCAGTTACGGGGCAGGGGCTAACTATGGCTACACCTTC
>TRBV27|few|TRBJ2-2|NA
CASRYAGNTGELFF
TGTGCCAGCAGATACGCAGGCAACACCGGGGAGCTGTTTTTT
>TRBV19|NA|TRBJ1-2|NA
CASSGGGYGYTF
TGTGCCAGTAGTGGCGGGGGCTATGGCTACACCTTC
>TRBV19|once|TRBJ2-1|TRBD2
CASSISRLAGSNEQFF
TGTGCCAGTAGTATCTCGAGACTAGCGGGAAGCAATGAGCAGTTCTTC
>TRBV7-8|NA|TRBJ2-7|NA
CASSLDRGTSYEQYF
TGTGCCAGCAGCTTAGACCGCGGTACCTCCTACGAGCAGTACTTC
>TRBV18|NA|TRBJ2-7|TRBD1
CASSPRQGAAYEQYF
TGTGCCAGCTCACCCAGACAGGGGGCTGCTTACGAGCAGTACTTC
>TRBV2|NA|TRBJ2-7|TRBD2
CASRTGGPPLEQYF
TGTGCCAGCAGGACGGGAGGCCCCCCCCTCGAGCAGTACTTC
>TRBV19|NA|TRBJ1-1|TRBD1
CASSGQGRNTEAFF
TGTGCCAGTAGTGGACAGGGACGGAACACTGAAGCTTTCTTT
>TRBV19|NA|TRBJ2-3|NA
CASSMPPGGQTDTQYF
TGTGCCAGTAGTATGCCCCCCGGGGGGCAGACAGATACGCAGTATTTT
>TRBV5-8|NA|TRBJ1-2|TRBD1
CASSLAGGRTGSYKGYTF
TGTGCCAGCAGCTTGGCTGGGGGGCGGACAGGGTCGTATAAGGGCTACACCTTC
>TRBV2|NA|TRBJ1-1|NA
CASTWGRTEAFF
TGTGCCAGCACATGGGGCCGGACTGAAGCTTTCTTT
>TRBV7-2|few|TRBJ2-7|NA
CASSLGTSSLGGQYF
TGTGCCAGCAGCTTAGGAACTAGCAGCCTGGGAGGGCAGTACTTC
>TRBV7-8|once|TRBJ1-2|NA
CASSRGGEAGYTF
TGTGCCAGCAGCCGGGGAGGTGAGGCTGGCTACACCTTC
>TRBV5-1|NA|TRBJ1-6|TRBD1
CASSLEGTAYVGGSPLHF
TGCGCCAGCAGCTTGGAGGGGACAGCATATGTAGGTGGTTCACCCCTCCACTTT
>TRBV3-1/TRBV3-2|few|TRBJ1-5|NA
CASSQAWGVQPQHF
TGTGCCAGCAGCCAAGCGTGGGGAGTGCAGCCCCAGCATTTT
>TRBV19|NA|TRBJ2-1|TRBD2
CASSIDASGHDEQFF
TGTGCCAGTAGTATAGATGCTAGCGGCCACGATGAGCAGTTCTTC